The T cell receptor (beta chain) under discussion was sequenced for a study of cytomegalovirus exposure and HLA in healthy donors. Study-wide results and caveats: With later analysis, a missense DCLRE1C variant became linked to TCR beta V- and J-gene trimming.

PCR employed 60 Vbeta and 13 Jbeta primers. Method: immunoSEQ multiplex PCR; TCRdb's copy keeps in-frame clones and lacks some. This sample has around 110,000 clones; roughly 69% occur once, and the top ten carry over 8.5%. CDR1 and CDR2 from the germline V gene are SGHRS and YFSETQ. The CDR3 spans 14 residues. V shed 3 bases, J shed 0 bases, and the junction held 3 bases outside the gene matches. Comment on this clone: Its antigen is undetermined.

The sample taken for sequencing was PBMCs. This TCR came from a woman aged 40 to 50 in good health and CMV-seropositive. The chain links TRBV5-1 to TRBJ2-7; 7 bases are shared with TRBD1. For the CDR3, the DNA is TGCGCCAGCAGCTCCCGGGACAGCTCCTACGAGCAGTACTTC. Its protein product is CASSSRDSSYEQYF.